This is a list of T cell receptor beta chains from one sample in a study of blood T cell repertoires in COVID-19. Data came from immunoSEQ multiplex PCR; TCRdb stores just in-frame clones and leaves some out. The data contain fewer than 20,000 clones, roughly 80% of them singletons. Sequencing was performed on peripheral blood. These receptors originate from a man older than 75 with active COVID-19. The CDR3 runs from the conserved cysteine through the conserved F or W. The D gene is left open where the match is weak. Size tells how often a clone was seen (once, few, many) or the class of an expanded clone, and some rows leave it out.

>TRBJ2-1|-|TRBD2|TRBV3-1/TRBV3-2
CASRGLAYEQFF
TGTGCCAGCAGGGGACTAGCGTATGAGCAGTTCTTC
>TRBJ1-1|-|TRBD1|TRBV6-5
CASSRTGGTTEAFF
TGTGCCAGCAGCAGGACAGGGGGAACCACTGAAGCTTTCTTT
>TRBJ1-6|-|TRBD1|TRBV30
CAWSPQDRGDSPLHF
TGTGCCTGGAGTCCTCAGGACAGGGGAGATTCACCCCTCCACTTT
>TRBJ2-1|-|TRBD2|TRBV29-1
CSGATSAYNEQFF
TGCAGCGGTGCGACTAGCGCCTACAATGAGCAGTTCTTC
>TRBJ2-7|-|-|TRBV20-1
CSAHSYEQYF
TGCAGTGCCCACTCCTACGAGCAGTACTTC
>TRBJ1-1|-|-|TRBV2
CASSLVNTEAFF
TGTGCCAGCAGTCTCGTGAACACTGAAGCTTTCTTT
>TRBJ1-2|-|-|TRBV4-1
CASSGGAPGYTF
TGCGCCAGCAGCGGGGGGGCCCCCGGCTACACCTTC
>TRBJ1-5|-|-|TRBV14
CASSQGGVQQPQHF
TGTGCCAGCAGCCAAGGGGGGGTTCAACAGCCCCAGCATTTT
>TRBJ2-6|-|TRBD2|TRBV25-1
CASRTSGNLGANVLTF
TGTGCCAGCAGGACTAGCGGGAATCTCGGGGCCAACGTCCTGACTTTC
>TRBJ2-3|-|TRBD2|TRBV19
CASSIREGTQYF
TGTGCCAGTAGTATCAGGGAGGGTACGCAGTATTTT
>TRBJ2-7|once|-|TRBV10-1
CASSESSRYEQYF
TGCGCCAGCAGTGAGTCGTCCCGCTACGAGCAGTACTTC